The rows below give T cell receptor beta chains drawn from one sample of a study of monozygotic twins with inflammatory bowel disease. TCRdb re-called the 5' RACE reads and catalogs CDR3 proteins one per entry, DNA excluded. Its clone listing holds some 150,000 distinct CDR3 sequences. What was sequenced was blood. All receptors derive from a human donor with ulcerative colitis or Crohn's disease, or a healthy co-twin of an affected twin (not recorded which). Each CDR3 is given with its conserved first and last residue.

>TRBV25-1|TRBJ2-3
CASSDTGIDTQYF
>TRBV25-1|TRBJ1-2
CASSEYGRYGYTF
>TRBV7-3|TRBJ2-2
CASSPQAGGPDTGELFF
>TRBV2|TRBJ2-7
CASSGLAGGNSYEQYF
>TRBV19|TRBJ2-1
CASSRGGEQFF
>TRBV2|TRBJ1-4
CASSPGTGNEKLFF
>TRBV28|TRBJ2-2
CASSPIRGANTGELFF
>TRBV7-3|TRBJ1-6
CASSAYNSPLHF
>TRBV9|TRBJ1-4
CASSSTGANEKLFF
>TRBV4-3|TRBJ2-7
CASSQEWDYRTYEQYF
>TRBV7-2|TRBJ2-5
CASSVLAGVWETQYF
>TRBV18|TRBJ2-4
CASSPIPRALRSAKNIQYF
>TRBV12-3/TRBV12-4|TRBJ1-2
CASSTEIPGGYTF
>TRBV15|TRBJ2-1
CATSRSRDPGGDEQFF
>TRBV20-1|TRBJ2-2
CSARQPPNTGELFF
>TRBV4-2|TRBJ2-7
CASSLAGGPGEEQYF
>TRBV5-1|TRBJ2-3
CASSAGTGWSDTQYF
>TRBV7-2|TRBJ2-2
CASSLTLLGRPGELFF
>TRBV9|TRBJ1-2
CASSVNRDRGGYTF
>TRBV7-2|TRBJ2-1
CASSPGRAPYNEQFF
>TRBV11-2|TRBJ2-1
CASSSDPGSYNEQFF
>TRBV27|TRBJ2-3
CASSFGTVTDTQYF
>TRBV7-9|TRBJ1-4
CASSLDLDRNEKLFF
>TRBV5-1|TRBJ2-1
CASSLGVGTGYNEQFF
>TRBV7-3|TRBJ1-2
CASSSGTPQTGGYTF
>TRBV6-1|TRBJ2-1
CASSVSGEANEQFF
>TRBV7-8|TRBJ1-5
CASSTTGTPGQPQHF
>TRBV4-1|TRBJ2-5
CASSQVRGSGETQYF
>TRBV6-2/TRBV6-3|TRBJ2-3
CASSSPIRDYKGDTQYF
>TRBV20-1|TRBJ1-5
CSARDLRGNQPQHF
>TRBV27|TRBJ2-1
CASSFGTSEGEQFF
>TRBV5-1|TRBJ2-1
CASSLGPSLASPLFFVEQFF
>TRBV7-2|TRBJ1-6
CASSLEASPLHF
>TRBV7-2|TRBJ1-5
CASSLSERGLDQPQHF
>TRBV20-1|TRBJ1-6
CSARRASYNSPLHF
>TRBV27|TRBJ2-1
CASSVGTGPYNEQFF
>TRBV20-1|TRBJ2-5
CSARRLGQETQYF
>TRBV11-1|TRBJ2-7
CASSSREPNGEQYF
>TRBV20-1|TRBJ2-7
CSAPRGAPSSYEQYF
>TRBV5-1|TRBJ2-2
CASSLGTANTGELFF
>TRBV20-1|TRBJ2-7
CSARDSGGYYEQYF
>TRBV11-2|TRBJ1-1
CASSIRWNTEAFF
>TRBV5-4|TRBJ2-7
CASSLGREGLFICEQYF
>TRBV20-1|TRBJ2-5
CSAGAGYQETQYF
>TRBV5-1|TRBJ1-2
CASSLGRGSGYTF
>TRBV20-1|TRBJ2-1
CSALLGLASDEQFF
>TRBV5-1|TRBJ2-7
CASSWDAAAHEQYF
>TRBV5-1|TRBJ2-7
CASSFSDRHEQYF
>TRBV4-2|TRBJ2-3
CASSQDGGGAGVTDTQYF
>TRBV20-1|TRBJ1-5
CSAIDSNSNQPQHF
>TRBV6-5|TRBJ2-5
CASSYSGAVQETQYF
>TRBV5-1|TRBJ2-7
CASTPGTFKDEQYF